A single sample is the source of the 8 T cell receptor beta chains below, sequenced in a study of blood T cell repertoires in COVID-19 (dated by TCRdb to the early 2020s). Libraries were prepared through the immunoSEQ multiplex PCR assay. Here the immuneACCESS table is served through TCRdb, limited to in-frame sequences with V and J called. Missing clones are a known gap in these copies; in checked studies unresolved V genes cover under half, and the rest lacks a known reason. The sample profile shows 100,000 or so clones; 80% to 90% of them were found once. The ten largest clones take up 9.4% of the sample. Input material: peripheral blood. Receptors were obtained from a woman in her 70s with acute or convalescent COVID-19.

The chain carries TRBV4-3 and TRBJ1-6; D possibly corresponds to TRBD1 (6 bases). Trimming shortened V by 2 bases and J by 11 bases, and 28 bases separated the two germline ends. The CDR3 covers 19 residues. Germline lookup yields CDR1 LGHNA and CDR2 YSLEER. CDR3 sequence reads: CASSQNFFEWGQTVTPLHF. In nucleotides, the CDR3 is TGCGCCAGCAGCCAAAATTTTTTTGAGTGGGGGCAGACGGTGACACCCCTCCACTTT.

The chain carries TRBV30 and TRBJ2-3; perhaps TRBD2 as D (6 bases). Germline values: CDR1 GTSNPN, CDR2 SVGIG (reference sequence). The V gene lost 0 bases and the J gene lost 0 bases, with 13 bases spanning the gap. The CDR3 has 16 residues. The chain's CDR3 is CAWSVRVSGSTDTQYF. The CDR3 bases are TGTGCCTGGAGTGTTCGGGTTAGCGGTAGCACAGATACGCAGTATTTT.

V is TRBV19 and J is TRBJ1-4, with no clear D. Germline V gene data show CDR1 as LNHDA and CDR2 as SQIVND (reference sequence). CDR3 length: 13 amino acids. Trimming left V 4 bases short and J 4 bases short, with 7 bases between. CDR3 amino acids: CASSRAHNEKLFF. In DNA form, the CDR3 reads TGTGCCAGTAGTAGAGCCCATAATGAAAAACTGTTTTTT.

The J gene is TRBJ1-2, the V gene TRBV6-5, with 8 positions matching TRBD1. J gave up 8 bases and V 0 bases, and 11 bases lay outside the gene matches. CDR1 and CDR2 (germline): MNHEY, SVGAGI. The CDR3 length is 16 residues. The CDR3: CASSYSRQGSLRGYTF. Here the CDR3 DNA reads TGTGCCAGCAGTTACTCGAGACAGGGGTCCCTTCGGGGCTACACCTTC.

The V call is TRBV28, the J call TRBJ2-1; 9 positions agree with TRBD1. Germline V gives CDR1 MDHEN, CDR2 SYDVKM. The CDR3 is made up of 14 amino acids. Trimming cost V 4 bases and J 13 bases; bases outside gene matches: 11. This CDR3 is CASSSIQGAKIQFF. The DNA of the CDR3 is TGTGCCAGCAGTTCAATACAGGGGGCAAAGATTCAGTTCTTC.

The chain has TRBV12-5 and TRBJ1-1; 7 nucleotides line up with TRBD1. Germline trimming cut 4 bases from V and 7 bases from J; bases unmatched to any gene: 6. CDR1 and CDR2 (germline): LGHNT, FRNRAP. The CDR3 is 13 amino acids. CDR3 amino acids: CASGWSRDSEAFF. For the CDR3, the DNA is TGTGCTAGTGGTTGGAGCCGGGACAGTGAAGCTTTCTTT.

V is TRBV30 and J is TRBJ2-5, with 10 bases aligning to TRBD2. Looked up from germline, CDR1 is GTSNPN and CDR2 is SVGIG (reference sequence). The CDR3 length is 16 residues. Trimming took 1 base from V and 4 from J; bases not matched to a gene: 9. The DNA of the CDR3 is TGTGCCTGGAGTGCAAAGCAGACTAGCGGGTTAGAGACCCAGTACTTC. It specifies CAWSAKQTSGLETQYF.

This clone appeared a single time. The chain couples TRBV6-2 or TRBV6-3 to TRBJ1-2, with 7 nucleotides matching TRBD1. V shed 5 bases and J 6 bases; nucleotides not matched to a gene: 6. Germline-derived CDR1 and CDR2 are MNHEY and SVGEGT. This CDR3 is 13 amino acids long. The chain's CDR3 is CASSDGQADGYTF. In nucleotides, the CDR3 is TGTGCCAGCAGTGACGGACAGGCCGATGGCTACACCTTC.